A single sample is the source of the 19 T cell receptor beta chains below, sequenced in a study of blood T cell repertoires in COVID-19 (dated by TCRdb to 2020 to 2021). Library preparation was by the immunoSEQ multiplex PCR assay. TCRdb limited this immuneACCESS table to in-frame rearrangements with V and J called. A share of clones is missing; checked studies link under half to unresolved V genes, and the rest is unexplained. For this sample the table gives more than 300,000 clones, of which roughly 90% were detected only once. The ten largest make up less than 20% of the sample. Sequencing was carried out using PBMCs or T cells enriched from blood (not recorded which). These receptors were collected from a woman in her 30s who had recovered from COVID-19.

The chain recombines TRBV7-8 with TRBJ2-2; 12 bases map to TRBD2. V shed 5 bases and J 2 bases; nucleotides not matched to a gene: 12. In germline, CDR1 is SGHVS, CDR2 FQNEAQ. The CDR3 spans 19 residues. CDR3 nucleotide sequence: TGTGCCAGCAGCACCCGGACTAGCGGGAAACAAACAAACACCGGGGAGCTGTTTTTT. Protein: CASSTRTSGKQTNTGELFF.

The chain uses TRBV28 and TRBJ2-5, with D tentatively TRBD1 (7 bases). V was cut by 10 bases and J by 2 bases, with 17 bases left in between. The germline gives CDR1 MDHEN, CDR2 SYDVKM. The CDR3 consists of 14 residues. CDR3 loop: CAIIDRAGQETQYF. CDR3 DNA: TGTGCCATCATAGACAGGGCGGGACAAGAGACCCAGTACTTC.

CDR3 amino acids: CASSPWPGGTEAFF. The CDR3 bases are TGTGCCAGCAGTCCTTGGCCAGGGGGGACTGAAGCTTTCTTT. The V gene is TRBV6-5, the J gene TRBJ1-1, with 7 nucleotides matching TRBD1. After removal of 5 bases from V and 5 bases from J, the junction contained 8 bases not matched to a gene. The CDR3 extends over 14 amino acids. Germline values: CDR1 MNHEY, CDR2 SVGAGI.

J is TRBJ1-3 and V is TRBV7-9, with 7 bases aligning to TRBD1. V was pared by 5 bases and J by 7 bases, with 2 bases of the junction left unmatched. Germline V CDR1 and CDR2: SEHNR, FQNEAQ (reference sequence). This CDR3 is built from 12 residues. CDR3 loop: CASSPGGNTIYF. The CDR3 nucleotides read TGTGCCAGCAGCCCAGGGGGGAACACCATATATTTT.

The gene calls are TRBV25-1 and TRBJ1-5; D not certain. CDR1 and CDR2 from the germline V gene are MGHDK and SYGVNS. The CDR3 has 15 amino acids. Trimming left V 3 bases short and J 2 bases short, with 11 bases between. This CDR3 reads CASSDPGGGNQPQHF. In nucleotides, the CDR3 is TGTGCCAGCAGTGACCCGGGCGGGGGCAATCAGCCCCAGCATTTT. The full variable domain, with the rest looked up from reference TRBV25-1 and TRBJ1-5, is EADIYQTPRYLVIGTGKKITLECSQTMGHDKMYWYQQDPGMELHLIHYSYGVNSTEKGDLSSESTVSRIRTEHFPLTLESARPSHTSQYLCASSDPGGGNQPQHFGDGTRLSIL.

Only one count was recorded for this clone. The rearrangement joins TRBV7-2 to TRBJ2-1; tentative D call: TRBD2 (6 bases). The V and J ends lost 8 bases and 0 bases respectively, with 8 bases between them. This CDR3 has 13 amino acids. Germline CDR1 and CDR2: SGHTA and FQGNSA. Here the CDR3 DNA reads TGTGCCAGCGGGAGGAGCTCCTACAATGAGCAGTTCTTC. This codes for CASGRSSYNEQFF.

The chain recombines TRBV11-3 with TRBJ1-3, with TRBD1 as a possible D gene (6 bases). V was clipped by 4 bases and J by 2 bases, with 12 bases between them. There are 15 residues in the CDR3. Germline CDR1 SGHNT, CDR2 YENEEA. CDR3 sequence: CASSSLPGAGNTIYF. The CDR3 DNA reads TGTGCCAGCAGCTCCCTCCCAGGGGCTGGAAACACCATATATTTT. The full variable domain, in which reference TRBV11-3 and TRBJ1-3 provide the parts outside the CDR3, is EAGVVQSPRYKIIEKKQPVAFWCNPISGHNTLYWYLQNLGQGPELLIRYENEEAVDDSQLPKDRFSAERLKGVDSTLKIQPAELGDSAVYLCASSSLPGAGNTIYFGEGSWLTVV.

J is TRBJ2-2 and V is TRBV27, with a possible D match to TRBD1 (5 bases). CDR1 is MNHEY and CDR2 is SMNVEV in the germline V gene (reference sequence). The germline V and J ends were trimmed by 5 bases and 7 bases, with 17 bases remaining between them. This CDR3 has 15 residues. In DNA, the CDR3 is TGTGCCAGCAGTCCCGGTTCCAGGGTTGGCGGGGAGCTGTTTTTT. As protein: CASSPGSRVGGELFF.

The chain recombines TRBV6-5 with TRBJ1-1; D possibly corresponds to TRBD1 (6 bases). Germline V gene lookup returns CDR1 MNHEY and CDR2 SVGAGI. There are 12 residues in the CDR3. V was clipped by 6 bases and J by 6 bases, with 11 bases between them. DNA of the CDR3: TGTGCCAGCAGACAGGGTTGGGCTGAAGCTTTCTTT. As protein: CASRQGWAEAFF.

V and J are TRBV7-6 and TRBJ2-3, with 11 nucleotides matching TRBD2. Germline V lookup: CDR1 SGHVS, CDR2 FNYEAQ. The CDR3 has 16 residues. With 8 bases clipped from V and 2 bases from J, the junction kept 9 bases outside the gene matches. CDR3 sequence reads: CASARTSGGYTDTQYF. DNA of the CDR3: TGTGCCAGCGCTAGAACTAGCGGGGGATACACAGATACGCAGTATTTT.

The genes are TRBV27 and TRBJ1-2; D is ambiguous. Germline V lookup: CDR1 MNHEY, CDR2 SMNVEV (reference sequence). V was trimmed by 6 bases and J by 4 bases, leaving 12 bases between them. The CDR3 has 13 amino acids. The CDR3 loop is CASSRDIFYGYTF. The CDR3 DNA reads as TGTGCCAGCAGCCGAGACATTTTCTATGGCTACACCTTC.

This clone was observed once. This chain uses TRBV3-1 (or the pseudogene TRBV3-2) with TRBJ2-2; the match to TRBD2 covers 13 bases. V lost 4 bases to trimming and J lost 3 bases; unmatched junction nucleotides: 17. Germline V gives CDR1 LGHDT, CDR2 YNNKEL (reference sequence). This CDR3 contains 21 residues. CDR3 nucleotides: TGTGCCAGCAGCCCCTTGAGGGTCAGACTAGCGGGAGGTGTGTACACCGGGGAGCTGTTTTTT. It codes for CASSPLRVRLAGGVYTGELFF.

Only a few counts were recorded for this clone. The chain uses TRBV27 and TRBJ1-1; 7 bases map to TRBD1. V was pared by 6 bases and J by 0 bases, with 10 bases of the junction left unmatched. Germline-derived CDR1 and CDR2 are MNHEY and SMNVEV (reference sequence). CDR3 length: 16 amino acids. For the CDR3, the DNA is TGTGCCAGCAGCACCATACAGGGGAAGATGAACACTGAAGCTTTCTTT. It is translated as CASSTIQGKMNTEAFF.

The V gene is TRBV19, the J gene TRBJ2-2; 8 nucleotides agree with TRBD1. This CDR3 comprises 16 residues. CDR1 and CDR2 from the germline V gene are LNHDA and SQIVND (reference sequence). V gave up 6 bases and J gave up 3 bases; unmatched junction bases: 9. CDR3 in amino acids: CASSSTGQGYTGELFF. The CDR3 bases are TGTGCCAGTAGCTCAACCGGACAGGGATACACCGGGGAGCTGTTTTTT.

CDR3 bases: TGTGCCAGCAGCCGAAGGGGGACAGGCCTATCTGGGGCCAACGTCCTGACTTTC. Protein sequence: CASSRRGTGLSGANVLTF. The chain joins TRBV6-2 or TRBV6-3 to TRBJ2-6; 8 nucleotides agree with TRBD1. With 6 bases clipped from V and 1 base from J, the junction kept 11 bases outside the gene matches. The germline V gene encodes CDR1 MNHEY and CDR2 SVGEGT. The CDR3 is 18 residues long.

The chain combines TRBV3-1 (or the pseudogene TRBV3-2) with TRBJ2-1, with 16 positions matching TRBD2. This CDR3 has 20 amino acids. The germline CDR1 and CDR2 sequences are LGHDT and YNNKEL (reference sequence). V trimming: 3 bases; J trimming: 2 bases; junction bases outside the gene matches: 10. Written as DNA, the CDR3 is TGTGCCAGCAGCCAGGGTCCCGGGACTAGCGGGAGGGCCCCCTACAATGAGCAGTTCTTC. The encoded protein is CASSQGPGTSGRAPYNEQFF.

The V and J genes are TRBV3-1 (or the pseudogene TRBV3-2) and TRBJ2-5, with 11 bases fitting TRBD1. This CDR3 spans 15 amino acids. J gave up 2 bases and V 4 bases, and 3 bases lay outside the gene matches. The germline gives CDR1 LGHDT, CDR2 YNNKEL (reference sequence). This CDR3 is CASSPGQGAQETQYF. For the CDR3, the DNA is TGTGCCAGCAGCCCCGGACAGGGGGCTCAAGAGACCCAGTACTTC.

V usage is TRBV11-1 and J usage is TRBJ2-3, with 8 bases aligning to TRBD2. Germline loops: CDR1 SGHAT, CDR2 FQDESV (reference sequence). The CDR3 loop spans 16 amino acids. V lost 2 bases to trimming and J lost 3 bases; unmatched junction nucleotides: 7. For the CDR3, the DNA is TGTGCCAGCAGCTTAAGTCGCGGGGGGAGGACAGATACGCAGTATTTT. Protein sequence: CASSLSRGGRTDTQYF.

The gene calls are TRBV19 and TRBJ2-1, with 8 bases matching TRBD2. This CDR3 is 15 amino acids long. V shed 5 bases and J 5 bases; nucleotides not matched to a gene: 8. CDR1 LNHDA and CDR2 SQIVND come from the germline V gene (reference sequence). DNA of the CDR3: TGTGCCAGTAGTTTAAGCGGGAGTACCCACAATGAGCAGTTCTTC. Protein sequence: CASSLSGSTHNEQFF.